Each of the 20 T cell receptor beta chains below was sequenced from the same sample in a study of blood T cell repertoires in COVID-19 (dated by TCRdb to the early 2020s). Library preparation used the immunoSEQ multiplex PCR assay. TCRdb took over this immuneACCESS table, retaining in-frame rearrangements with V and J assigned. Such tables are incomplete; in checked studies, under half of the missing clones stem from an unresolved V gene, and the remainder is unexplained. Counted in this sample were some 490,000 clones; over 75% of them appeared once. The ten largest clones represent roughly 3.2% of the sample. Sequencing was carried out using peripheral blood. The receptors come from a human donor in a cohort sampled during active COVID-19.

The chain couples TRBV7-3 to TRBJ2-1; the match to TRBD2 covers 8 bases. After removal of 1 base from V and 0 bases from J, the junction contained 5 bases not matched to a gene. CDR1 SGHTA and CDR2 FQGTGA come from the germline V gene. This CDR3 is built from 17 residues. CDR3 protein: CASSLSGGGSSYNEQFF. DNA of the CDR3: TGTGCCAGCAGCTTAAGCGGCGGGGGGAGCTCCTACAATGAGCAGTTCTTC.

The genes are TRBV10-3 and TRBJ1-1, with TRBD1 matching over 7 bases. The CDR3 runs 17 residues. The germline CDR1 and CDR2 sequences are ENHRY and SYGVKD. V dropped 8 bases and J dropped 5; count of bases not matched to a gene: 20. The CDR3 nucleotides are TGTGCCATCGGTAGGGGGCAGGGAAATAGTGATACGACTGAAGCTTTCTTT. As protein: CAIGRGQGNSDTTEAFF.

The rearrangement uses TRBV9 and TRBJ1-2; 9 bases map to TRBD1. This CDR3 has 15 residues. The junction had 7 bases not matched to a gene; V was cut back by 0 bases and J by 7 bases. Germline values: CDR1 SGDLS, CDR2 YYNGEE. The CDR3 DNA sequence: TGTGCCAGCAGCGTAGTGGGGACAGGGATCGCTGGCTACACCTTC. Translating gives CASSVVGTGIAGYTF.

This CDR3 reads CASSPAIWDSAVAQYF. As DNA, the CDR3 is TGCGCCAGCAGCCCAGCCATCTGGGACTCGGCGGTGGCCCAGTACTTC. This chain uses TRBV5-1 with TRBJ2-5; D might be TRBD2 (6 bases). The V gene's germline CDR1 is SGHRS and CDR2 YFSETQ. V lost 4 bases and J 9 bases, leaving 25 bases between the germline ends. This CDR3 contains 16 residues.

V usage is TRBV19 and J usage is TRBJ1-5, with D possibly matching TRBD1 (6 bases). Trimming took 9 bases from V and 4 from J, leaving 13 bases between them. The CDR3 consists of 13 residues. From germline, CDR1 is LNHDA and CDR2 SQIVND (reference sequence). The CDR3 loop reads CASQGSKNQPQHF. CDR3 coding DNA: TGTGCCAGCCAGGGGTCCAAAAATCAGCCCCAGCATTTT.

The chain has TRBV11-2 and TRBJ1-5; TRBD1 agrees at 8 bases. The germline gives CDR1 SGHAT, CDR2 FQNNGV. V was clipped by 3 bases and J by 4 bases; unmatched bases: 2. This CDR3 is built from 14 residues. The CDR3 is CASSFNRGNQPQHF. CDR3 DNA sequence: TGTGCCAGCAGCTTTAACAGGGGGAATCAGCCCCAGCATTTT.

The chain uses TRBV4-1 and TRBJ2-6, with a tentative D call TRBD2 (5 bases). This CDR3 has 17 residues. The ends were cut back, 0 bases at V and 1 base at J, with 10 bases in the middle. Per the germline V gene, CDR1 is MGHRA and CDR2 is YSYEKL. This CDR3 reads CASSQESWESGANVLTF. The CDR3 bases are TGCGCCAGCAGCCAAGAAAGCTGGGAGTCTGGGGCCAACGTCCTGACTTTC.

Only one count was recorded for this clone. V is TRBV5-1 and J is TRBJ2-5; 8 bases agree with TRBD1. This CDR3 contains 16 residues. Germline V lookup: CDR1 SGHRS, CDR2 YFSETQ. V shed 3 bases and J 4 bases; nucleotides not matched to a gene: 11. DNA for the CDR3: TGCGCCAGCAGCTCAGAGGGTGGACAGGGCCCAGAGACCCAGTACTTC. Translating it yields CASSSEGGQGPETQYF.

The J gene is TRBJ2-1, the V gene TRBV18; 7 nucleotides match TRBD1. The length of the CDR3 is 16 residues. CDR1 and CDR2 (germline): KGHSH, LQKENI. The V segment lost 3 bases and the J segment 4 bases; nucleotides outside the gene matches: 9. The CDR3 spells CASSPPRGRVYNEQFF. The CDR3 DNA follows: TGTGCCAGCTCACCTCCTAGGGGGCGCGTGTACAATGAGCAGTTCTTC.

This clone was detected only once. V is TRBV30 and J is TRBJ1-3; D possibly corresponds to TRBD1 (5 bases). There are 15 residues in the CDR3. V was cut by 6 bases and J by 4 bases, with 19 bases left in between. In germline, CDR1 is GTSNPN, CDR2 SVGIG (reference sequence). CDR3 sequence (DNA): TGTGCCTGCCAAGCGGGACTCACGGGGGGAAACACCATATATTTT. It is translated as CACQAGLTGGNTIYF. The full variable domain, completed using reference TRBV30 and TRBJ1-3, is SQTIHQWPATLVQPVGSPLSLECTVEGTSNPNLYWYRQAAGRGLQLLFYSVGIGQISSEVPQNLSASRPQDRQFILSSKKLLLSDSGFYLCACQAGLTGGNTIYFGEGSWLTVV.

The gene calls are TRBV6-5 and TRBJ2-7; possible D gene TRBD1, 5 bases. The CDR3 is 16 amino acids. Between the trimmed V and J ends, which lost 0 bases and 2 bases, there was a span of 14 bases. CDR1 MNHEY and CDR2 SVGAGI come from the germline V gene. CDR3 sequence: CASSYSVQGNPYEQYF. CDR3 DNA sequence: TGTGCCAGCAGTTACTCGGTTCAGGGAAACCCCTACGAGCAGTACTTC.

The chain uses TRBV3-1 (or the pseudogene TRBV3-2) and TRBJ1-2; a possible D gene is TRBD1 (5 bases). Germline values: CDR1 LGHDT, CDR2 YNNKEL (reference sequence). The CDR3 covers 13 residues. V gave up 10 bases and J gave up 2 bases, with 14 bases separating them. The CDR3 sequence is CAISHGQNYGYTF. The DNA of the CDR3 is TGTGCCATTTCACACGGACAAAACTATGGCTACACCTTC.

The V call is TRBV5-4, the J call TRBJ2-3; 9 bases map to TRBD1. Germline V CDR1 and CDR2: SGHNT, YYREEE (reference sequence). The trim removed 4 bases at V and 8 bases at J, leaving 14 bases unmatched. There are 16 residues in the CDR3. Written as DNA, the CDR3 is TGTGCCAGCAGCGCGAATCCGGGACAGGGAAGACGTACGCAGTATTTT. It translates to CASSANPGQGRRTQYF.

The chain has TRBV6-4 and TRBJ1-2; weak D call: TRBD1 (5 bases). This CDR3 is 17 amino acids long. With 2 bases removed from V and 5 bases from J, the gap between germline ends came to 21 bases. Germline V gene lookup returns CDR1 MRHNA and CDR2 SNTAGT. The CDR3 DNA reads as TGTGCCAGCAGTGACCCTCCGGGCGGAGGGACGGGATATGGCTACACCTTC. It is translated as CASSDPPGGGTGYGYTF.

This clone was recorded once. V gene TRBV3-1 (or the pseudogene TRBV3-2) combines with J gene TRBJ2-1; D is perhaps TRBD2 (5 bases). The germline V and J ends were trimmed by 0 bases and 5 bases, with 11 bases remaining between them. This CDR3 has 15 amino acids. In germline, CDR1 is LGHDT, CDR2 YNNKEL (reference sequence). CDR3: CASSQDMGVNNEQFF. The CDR3 DNA is TGTGCCAGCAGCCAAGATATGGGAGTTAACAATGAGCAGTTCTTC.

V is TRBV7-8 and J is TRBJ2-2; D is possibly TRBD2 (6 bases). CDR1 and CDR2 (germline): SGHVS, FQNEAQ. V was clipped by 1 base and J by 5 bases, with 14 bases between them. This CDR3 comprises 16 residues. The CDR3 DNA reads as TGTGCCAGCAGCTTAGTCCGCGGGACTCGGACCGGGGAGCTGTTTTTT. Protein: CASSLVRGTRTGELFF.

The genes are TRBV19 and TRBJ1-2; 9 nucleotides align to TRBD1. V gave up 2 bases and J gave up 8 bases; unmatched junction bases: 3. Germline V gene lookup returns CDR1 LNHDA and CDR2 SQIVND (reference sequence). The CDR3 has 13 amino acids. The CDR3 reads CASSITGGAGYTF. CDR3 in DNA: TGTGCCAGTAGTATAACAGGGGGCGCGGGCTACACCTTC.

The genes are TRBV16 and TRBJ1-4, with D unclear. This CDR3 has 15 amino acids. CDR1 KGHSY and CDR2 FQNENV come from the germline V gene. With 0 bases removed from V and 0 bases from J, the gap between germline ends came to 5 bases. The CDR3: CASSQSSATNEKLFF. CDR3 nucleotide sequence: TGTGCCAGCAGCCAATCCTCTGCAACTAATGAAAAACTGTTTTTT.

With respect to this clone: A read error is the likely source, as a far larger clone sits one nucleotide away. Other DNA sequences in this specimen translate into the identical CDR3. The gene calls are TRBV7-8 and TRBJ1-1; D gene uncertain. CDR1 and CDR2 from the germline V gene are SGHVS and FQNEAQ. V gave up 1 base and J gave up 1 base, with 7 bases separating them. This CDR3 has 14 residues. CDR3 in DNA: TGTGCCAGCAGCTTAGGTACAGAGAACACTGAAGCTTTCTTT. This sequence encodes CASSLGTENTEAFF.

CDR3 nucleotides: TGTGCCAGCAGTTTACGGGGACAGGGGGCCGGGCAGCCCCAGCATTTT. It is translated as CASSLRGQGAGQPQHF. V is TRBV6-2 or TRBV6-3 and J is TRBJ1-5, with 12 bases identical to TRBD1. The V segment lost 4 bases and the J segment 7 bases; nucleotides outside the gene matches: 8. CDR3 length: 16 residues. CDR1 and CDR2 (germline): MNHEY, SVGEGT.